This is a list of T cell receptor beta chains from one sample in a study of T cell repertoires in cytomegalovirus infection. Via MiXCR, TCRdb re-called the reads, giving one row per CDR3 protein. This sample yields about 190,000 distinct CDR3 sequences, of which over 25% are seen a single time; roughly 29% belongs to the top ten. Sequenced input: PBMCs. The receptors were sampled from a human donor in good health (CMV status not recorded). Some clones in this sample may be carry-over from other donors' samples. Both conserved end residues are part of each CDR3. The order of the fields is J gene, clone size, D gene, V gene, CDR3 protein, CDR3 DNA. A D gene is named only where the DNA matches it firmly. Clone sizes are given selectively: once, few, many, or a class where the clone is expanded.

TRBJ1-2	NA	NA	TRBV11-2	CASSGLEGYTF	TGTGCCAGCAGTGGGTTAGAGGGCTACACCTTC
TRBJ1-1	few	NA	TRBV20-1	CSASGAPAEAFF	TGCAGTGCTAGTGGGGCGCCAGCTGAAGCTTTCTTT
TRBJ2-5	many	TRBD1	TRBV7-2	CASSSGQGGQETQYF	TGTGCCAGCAGCTCCGGACAGGGGGGGCAAGAGACCCAGTACTTC
TRBJ1-4	NA	NA	TRBV7-3	CASSLGRSNEKLFF	TGTGCCAGCAGCCTAGGGAGATCCAATGAAAAACTGTTTTTT
TRBJ2-7	NA	NA	TRBV11-3	CASSLQGDDEQYF	TGTGCCAGCAGCTTACAAGGGGACGACGAGCAGTACTTC
TRBJ1-1	NA	NA	TRBV25-1	CASKGANGANTEAFF	TGTGCCAGCAAAGGAGCGAACGGGGCGAACACTGAAGCTTTCTTT
TRBJ1-5	NA	NA	TRBV11-1	CASSLVPPPGQHQPQHF	TGTGCCAGCAGCTTAGTCCCCCCACCGGGACAACATCAGCCCCAGCATTTT
TRBJ1-2	few	NA	TRBV7-3	CASSSPGRMVYGYTF	TGTGCCAGCAGCTCTCCGGGACGGATGGTCTATGGCTACACCTTC
TRBJ2-3	NA	NA	TRBV12-3/TRBV12-4	CASSLDIGVDTQYF	TGTGCCAGCAGTTTAGATATAGGGGTAGATACGCAGTATTTT
TRBJ1-5	NA	NA	TRBV28	CASSLWAGPDRGAQHF	TGTGCCAGCAGTTTATGGGCAGGTCCCGACCGTGGGGCCCAGCATTTT
TRBJ2-7	NA	NA	TRBV7-2	CPSADSYEQYF	TGTCCCAGCGCGGACTCCTACGAGCAGTACTTC
TRBJ2-3	NA	TRBD2	TRBV20-1	CSAGLAGGRGDTQYF	TGCAGTGCTGGGCTAGCGGGGGGGAGAGGAGATACGCAGTATTTT
TRBJ1-4	few	NA	TRBV7-6	CASSLAPGVTNEKLFF	TGTGCCAGCAGCTTAGCGCCAGGGGTAACTAATGAAAAACTGTTTTTT
TRBJ2-1	many	TRBD2	TRBV5-4	CASSFDAGGLNEQFF	TGTGCCAGCAGCTTCGACGCGGGGGGGCTCAATGAGCAGTTCTTC
TRBJ1-5	NA	NA	TRBV20-1	CSAGGGGDQPQHF	TGCAGTGCGGGAGGAGGGGGTGATCAGCCCCAGCATTTT
TRBJ1-4	NA	NA	TRBV20-1	CSARESGAGEKLFF	TGCAGTGCTAGAGAATCAGGGGCCGGTGAAAAACTGTTTTTT
TRBJ2-7	NA	NA	TRBV6-5	CASSYSKGSYEQYF	TGTGCCAGCAGTTACTCGAAAGGCTCCTACGAGCAGTACTTC
TRBJ2-5	many	TRBD1	TRBV7-2	CATGPTGGGLETQYF	TGTGCCACGGGGCCGACAGGGGGCGGACTGGAGACCCAGTACTTC
TRBJ1-2	NA	TRBD1	TRBV6-6	CASSYLDRETGYTF	TGTGCCAGCAGTTACCTAGACAGGGAAACTGGCTACACCTTC
TRBJ2-7	few	TRBD1	TRBV20-1	CSAREVRDSSYEQYF	TGCAGTGCTAGAGAGGTCCGGGACAGCTCCTACGAGCAGTACTTC
TRBJ1-6	NA	NA	TRBV19	CASSPGRQARSPLHF	TGTGCCAGTAGTCCGGGGCGACAGGCCCGATCACCCCTCCACTTT
TRBJ1-1	few	NA	TRBV5-1	CASSSISAGEAFF	TGCGCCAGCAGCTCCATATCAGCAGGTGAAGCTTTCTTT
TRBJ1-5	once	NA	TRBV19	CASSNIMGGSNQPQHF	TGTGCCAGTAGTAATATAATGGGTGGGAGCAATCAGCCCCAGCATTTT
TRBJ2-1	NA	TRBD2	TRBV4-2	CASSQTSGGANEQFF	TGTGCCAGCAGCCAAACCAGCGGGGGGGCAAATGAGCAGTTCTTC
TRBJ1-5	NA	NA	TRBV29-1	CSTSTGPNQPQHF	TGCAGCACCTCGACAGGACCCAATCAGCCCCAGCATTTT
TRBJ1-2	NA	NA	TRBV12-3/TRBV12-4	CASSLLGYYGYTF	TGTGCCAGCAGTTTATTGGGCTATTATGGCTACACCTTC
TRBJ2-3	many	NA	TRBV7-2	CASSLAPVGRAAEDTQYF	TGTGCCAGCAGCTTAGCTCCAGTGGGCAGGGCGGCGGAGGATACGCAGTATTTT